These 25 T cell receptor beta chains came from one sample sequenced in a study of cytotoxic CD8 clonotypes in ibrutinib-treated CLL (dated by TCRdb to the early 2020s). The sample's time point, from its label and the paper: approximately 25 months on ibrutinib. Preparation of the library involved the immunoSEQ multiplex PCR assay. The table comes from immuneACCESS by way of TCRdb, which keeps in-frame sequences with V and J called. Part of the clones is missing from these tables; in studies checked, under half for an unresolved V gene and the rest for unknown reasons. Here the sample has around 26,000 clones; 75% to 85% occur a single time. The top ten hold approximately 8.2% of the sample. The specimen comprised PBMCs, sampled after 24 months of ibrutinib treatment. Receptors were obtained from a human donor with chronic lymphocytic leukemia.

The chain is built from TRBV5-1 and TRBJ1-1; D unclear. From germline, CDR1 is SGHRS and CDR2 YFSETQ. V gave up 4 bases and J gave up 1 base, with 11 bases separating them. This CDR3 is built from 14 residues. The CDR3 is CASSGREGNTEAFF. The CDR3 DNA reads TGCGCCAGCAGCGGGCGAGAGGGGAACACTGAAGCTTTCTTT. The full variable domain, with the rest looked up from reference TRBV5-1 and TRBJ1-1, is KAGVTQTPRYLIKTRGQQVTLSCSPISGHRSVSWYQQTPGQGLQFLFEYFSETQRNKGNFPGRFSGRQFSNSRSEMNVSTLELGDSALYLCASSGREGNTEAFFGQGTRLTVV.

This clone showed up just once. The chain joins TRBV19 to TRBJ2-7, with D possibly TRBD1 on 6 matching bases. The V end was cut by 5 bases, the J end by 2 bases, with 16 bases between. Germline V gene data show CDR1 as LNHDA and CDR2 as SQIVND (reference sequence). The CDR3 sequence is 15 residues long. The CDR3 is CASSGVQGSPYEQYF. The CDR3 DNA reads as TGTGCCAGTAGTGGGGTACAGGGTTCTCCCTACGAGCAGTACTTC.

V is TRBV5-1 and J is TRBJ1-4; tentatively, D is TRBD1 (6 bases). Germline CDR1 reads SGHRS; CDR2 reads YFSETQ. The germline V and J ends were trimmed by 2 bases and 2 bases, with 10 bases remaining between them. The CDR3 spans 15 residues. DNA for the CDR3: TGCGCCAGCAGCTTCTACCAGGGGACTAATGAAAAACTGTTTTTT. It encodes CASSFYQGTNEKLFF. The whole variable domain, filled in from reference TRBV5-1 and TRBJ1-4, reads KAGVTQTPRYLIKTRGQQVTLSCSPISGHRSVSWYQQTPGQGLQFLFEYFSETQRNKGNFPGRFSGRQFSNSRSEMNVSTLELGDSALYLCASSFYQGTNEKLFFGSGTQLSVL.

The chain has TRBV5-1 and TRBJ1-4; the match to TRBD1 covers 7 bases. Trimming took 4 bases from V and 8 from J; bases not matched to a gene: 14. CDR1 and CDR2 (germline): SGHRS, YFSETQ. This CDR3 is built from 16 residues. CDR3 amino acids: CASSRWGEGAREKLFF. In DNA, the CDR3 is TGCGCCAGCAGCCGTTGGGGCGAGGGGGCGAGGGAAAAACTGTTTTTT. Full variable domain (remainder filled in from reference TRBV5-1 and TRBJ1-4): KAGVTQTPRYLIKTRGQQVTLSCSPISGHRSVSWYQQTPGQGLQFLFEYFSETQRNKGNFPGRFSGRQFSNSRSEMNVSTLELGDSALYLCASSRWGEGAREKLFFGSGTQLSVL.

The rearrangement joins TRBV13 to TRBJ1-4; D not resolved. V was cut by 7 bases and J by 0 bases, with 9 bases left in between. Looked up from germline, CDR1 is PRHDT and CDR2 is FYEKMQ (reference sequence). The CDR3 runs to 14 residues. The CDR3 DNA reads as TGTGCCAGCACCCCGAGGGCAACTAATGAAAAACTGTTTTTT. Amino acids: CASTPRATNEKLFF.

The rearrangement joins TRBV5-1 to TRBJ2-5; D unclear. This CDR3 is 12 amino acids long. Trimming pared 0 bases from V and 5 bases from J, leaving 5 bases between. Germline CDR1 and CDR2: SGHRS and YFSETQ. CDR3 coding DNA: TGCGCCAGCAGCTTGGCTTGGGAGACCCAGTACTTC. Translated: CASSLAWETQYF.

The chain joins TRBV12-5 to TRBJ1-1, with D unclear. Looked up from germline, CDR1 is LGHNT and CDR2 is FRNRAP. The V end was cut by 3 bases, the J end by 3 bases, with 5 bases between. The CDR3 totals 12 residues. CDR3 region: CASGLEHTEAFF. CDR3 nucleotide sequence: TGTGCTAGTGGTTTAGAGCACACTGAAGCTTTCTTT.

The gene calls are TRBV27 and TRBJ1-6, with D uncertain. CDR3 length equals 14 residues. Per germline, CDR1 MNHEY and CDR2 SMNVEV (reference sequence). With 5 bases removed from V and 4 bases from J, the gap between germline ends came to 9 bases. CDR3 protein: CASSLGGYNSPLHF. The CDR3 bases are TGTGCCAGCAGTCTAGGAGGTTATAATTCACCCCTCCACTTT.

CDR3 DNA sequence: TGTGCCAGCAGCTTGCGACAGGGGGACAATCAGCCCCAGCATTTT. It translates to CASSLRQGDNQPQHF. This chain links TRBV7-3 with TRBJ1-5; 9 bases are a match to TRBD1. The V gene's germline CDR1 is SGHTA and CDR2 FQGTGA. The CDR3 has 15 amino acids. Germline trimming cut 3 bases from V and 3 bases from J; bases unmatched to any gene: 3.

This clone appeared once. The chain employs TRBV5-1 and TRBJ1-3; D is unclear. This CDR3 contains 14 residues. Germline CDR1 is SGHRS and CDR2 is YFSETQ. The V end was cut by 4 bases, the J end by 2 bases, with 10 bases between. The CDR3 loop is CASSRGQTGNTIYF. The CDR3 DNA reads TGCGCCAGCAGCCGTGGGCAGACTGGAAACACCATATATTTT. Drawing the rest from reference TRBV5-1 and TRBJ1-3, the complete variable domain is KAGVTQTPRYLIKTRGQQVTLSCSPISGHRSVSWYQQTPGQGLQFLFEYFSETQRNKGNFPGRFSGRQFSNSRSEMNVSTLELGDSALYLCASSRGQTGNTIYFGEGSWLTVV.

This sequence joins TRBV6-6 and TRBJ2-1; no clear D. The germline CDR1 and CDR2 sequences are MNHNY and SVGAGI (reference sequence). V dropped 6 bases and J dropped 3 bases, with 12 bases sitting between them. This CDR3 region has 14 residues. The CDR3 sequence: CASSPRQFYNEQFF. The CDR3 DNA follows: TGTGCCAGCAGCCCACGACAATTCTACAATGAGCAGTTCTTC.

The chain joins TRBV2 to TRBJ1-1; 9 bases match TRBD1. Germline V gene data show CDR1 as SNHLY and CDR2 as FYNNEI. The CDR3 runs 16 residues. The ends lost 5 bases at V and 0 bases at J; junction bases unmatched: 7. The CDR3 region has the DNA TGTGCCAGCAGTTGGAGGGGACAGGGTGTGAACACTGAAGCTTTCTTT. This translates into CASSWRGQGVNTEAFF.

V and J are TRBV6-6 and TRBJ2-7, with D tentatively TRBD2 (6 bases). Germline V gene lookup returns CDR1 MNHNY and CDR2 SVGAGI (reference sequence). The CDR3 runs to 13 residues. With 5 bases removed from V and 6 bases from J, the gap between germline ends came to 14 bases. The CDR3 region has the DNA TGTGCCAGCAGTCCCGGACGGGAGCTCGAGCAGTACTTC. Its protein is CASSPGRELEQYF.

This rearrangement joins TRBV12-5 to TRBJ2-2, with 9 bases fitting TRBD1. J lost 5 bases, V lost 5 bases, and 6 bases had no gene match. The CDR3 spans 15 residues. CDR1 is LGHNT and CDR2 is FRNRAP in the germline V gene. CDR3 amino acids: CASGLGQGGTGELFF. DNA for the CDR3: TGTGCTAGTGGTCTGGGACAGGGAGGGACCGGGGAGCTGTTTTTT.

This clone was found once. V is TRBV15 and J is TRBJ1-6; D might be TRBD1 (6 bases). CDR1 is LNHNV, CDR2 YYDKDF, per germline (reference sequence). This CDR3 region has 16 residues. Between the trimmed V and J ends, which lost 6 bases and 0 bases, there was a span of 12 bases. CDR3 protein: CATRGDTSSYNSPLHF. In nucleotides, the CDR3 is TGTGCCACCAGAGGGGACACAAGCTCCTATAATTCACCCCTCCACTTT.

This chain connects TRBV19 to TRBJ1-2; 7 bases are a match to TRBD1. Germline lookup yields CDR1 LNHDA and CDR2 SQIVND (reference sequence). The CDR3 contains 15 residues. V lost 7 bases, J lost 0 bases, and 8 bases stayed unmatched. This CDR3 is CASKLTGIANYGYTF. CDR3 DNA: TGTGCCAGTAAATTGACAGGGATAGCTAACTATGGCTACACCTTC.

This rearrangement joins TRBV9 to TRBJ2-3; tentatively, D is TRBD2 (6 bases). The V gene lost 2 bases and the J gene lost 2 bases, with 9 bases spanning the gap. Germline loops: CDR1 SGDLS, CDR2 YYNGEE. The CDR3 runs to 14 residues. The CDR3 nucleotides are TGTGCCAGCAGCGTGGGACTTCCCACAGATACGCAGTATTTT. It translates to CASSVGLPTDTQYF.

CDR3 sequence reads: CASRRGQAPGELFF. The CDR3 coding sequence is TGCGCCAGCAGGAGGGGTCAGGCGCCCGGGGAGCTGTTTTTT. This chain links TRBV5-1 with TRBJ2-2, with D perhaps given as TRBD1 or TRBD2 (5 bases each). The V end was cut by 5 bases, the J end by 6 bases, with 14 bases between. The V gene's germline CDR1 is SGHRS and CDR2 YFSETQ. The CDR3 contains 14 residues.

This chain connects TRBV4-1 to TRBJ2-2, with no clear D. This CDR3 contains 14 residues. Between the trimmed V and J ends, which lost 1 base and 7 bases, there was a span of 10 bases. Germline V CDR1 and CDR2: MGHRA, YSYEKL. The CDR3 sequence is CASSQGSLIGELFF. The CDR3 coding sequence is TGCGCCAGCAGCCAAGGCTCTTTAATCGGGGAGCTGTTTTTT.

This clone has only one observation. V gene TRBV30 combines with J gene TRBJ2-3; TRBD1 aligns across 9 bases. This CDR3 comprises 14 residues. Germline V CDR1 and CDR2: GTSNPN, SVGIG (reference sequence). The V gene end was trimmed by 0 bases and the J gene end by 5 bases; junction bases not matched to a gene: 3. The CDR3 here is CAWSVGTGIDTQYF. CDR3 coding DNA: TGTGCCTGGAGTGTAGGGACAGGGATAGATACGCAGTATTTT.

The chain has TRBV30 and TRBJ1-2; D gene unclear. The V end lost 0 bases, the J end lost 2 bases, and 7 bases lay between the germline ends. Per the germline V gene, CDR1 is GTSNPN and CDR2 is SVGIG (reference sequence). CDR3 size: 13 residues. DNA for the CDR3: TGTGCCTGGAGTGTACTCTACAACTATGGCTACACCTTC. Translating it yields CAWSVLYNYGYTF.

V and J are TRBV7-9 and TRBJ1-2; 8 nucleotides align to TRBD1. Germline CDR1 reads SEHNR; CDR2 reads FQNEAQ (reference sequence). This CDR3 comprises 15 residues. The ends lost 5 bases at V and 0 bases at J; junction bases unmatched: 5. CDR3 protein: CASSTHRGTNYGYTF. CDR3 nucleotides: TGTGCCAGCAGCACCCACAGGGGGACTAACTATGGCTACACCTTC. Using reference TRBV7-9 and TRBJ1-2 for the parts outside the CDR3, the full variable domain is DTGVSQNPRHKITKRGQNVTFRCDPISEHNRLYWYRQTLGQGPEFLTYFQNEAQLEKSRLLSDRFSAERPKGSFSTLEIQRTEQGDSAMYLCASSTHRGTNYGYTFGSGTRLTVV.

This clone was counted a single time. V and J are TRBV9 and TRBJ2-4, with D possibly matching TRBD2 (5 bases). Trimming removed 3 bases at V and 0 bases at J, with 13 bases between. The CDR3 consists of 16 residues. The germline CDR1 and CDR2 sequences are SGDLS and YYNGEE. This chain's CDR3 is CASSGAGNSAKNIQYF. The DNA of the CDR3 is TGTGCCAGCAGCGGGGCCGGGAATTCAGCCAAAAACATTCAGTACTTC.

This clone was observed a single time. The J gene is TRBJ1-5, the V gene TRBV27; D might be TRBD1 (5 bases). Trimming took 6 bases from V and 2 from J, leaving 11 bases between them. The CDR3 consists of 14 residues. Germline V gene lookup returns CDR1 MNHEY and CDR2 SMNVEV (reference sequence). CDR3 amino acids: CASRQDGRNQPQHF. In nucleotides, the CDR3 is TGTGCCAGCAGACAGGACGGCCGCAATCAGCCCCAGCATTTT.

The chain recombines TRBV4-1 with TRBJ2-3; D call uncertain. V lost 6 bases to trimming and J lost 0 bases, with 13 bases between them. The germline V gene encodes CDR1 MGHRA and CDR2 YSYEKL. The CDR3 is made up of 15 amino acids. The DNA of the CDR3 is TGCGCCAGCAGACCTCATGGCCCCAGCACAGATACGCAGTATTTT. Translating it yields CASRPHGPSTDTQYF.